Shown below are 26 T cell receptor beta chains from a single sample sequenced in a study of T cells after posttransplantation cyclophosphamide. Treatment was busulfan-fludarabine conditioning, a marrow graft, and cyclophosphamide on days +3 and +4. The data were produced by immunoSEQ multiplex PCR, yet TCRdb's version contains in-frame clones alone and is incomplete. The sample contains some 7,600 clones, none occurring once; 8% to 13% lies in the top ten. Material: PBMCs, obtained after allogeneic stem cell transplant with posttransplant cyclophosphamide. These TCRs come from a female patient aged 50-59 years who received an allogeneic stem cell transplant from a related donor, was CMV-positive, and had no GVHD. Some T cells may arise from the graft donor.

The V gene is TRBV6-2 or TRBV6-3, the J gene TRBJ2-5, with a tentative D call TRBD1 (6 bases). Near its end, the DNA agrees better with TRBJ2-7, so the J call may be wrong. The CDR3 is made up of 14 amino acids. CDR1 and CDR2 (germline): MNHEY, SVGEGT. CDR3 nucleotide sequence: TGTGCCAGCAGTCCGGGTGGGGGCGGCTACGAGCAGTACTTC. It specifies CASSPGGGGYEQYF.

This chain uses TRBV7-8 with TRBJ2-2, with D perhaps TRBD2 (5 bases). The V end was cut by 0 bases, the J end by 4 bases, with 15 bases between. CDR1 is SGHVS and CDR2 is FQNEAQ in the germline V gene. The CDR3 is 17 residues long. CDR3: CASSLAPGTEGTGELFF. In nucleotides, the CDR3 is TGTGCCAGCAGCTTAGCCCCCGGAACCGAGGGCACCGGGGAGCTGTTTTTT.

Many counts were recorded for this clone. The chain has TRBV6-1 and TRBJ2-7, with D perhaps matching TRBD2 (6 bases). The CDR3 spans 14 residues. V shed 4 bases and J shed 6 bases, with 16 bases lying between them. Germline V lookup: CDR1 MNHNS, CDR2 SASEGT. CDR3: CASSGRDWGSEQYF. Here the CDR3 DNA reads TGTGCCAGCAGTGGCAGGGACTGGGGTAGCGAGCAGTACTTC.

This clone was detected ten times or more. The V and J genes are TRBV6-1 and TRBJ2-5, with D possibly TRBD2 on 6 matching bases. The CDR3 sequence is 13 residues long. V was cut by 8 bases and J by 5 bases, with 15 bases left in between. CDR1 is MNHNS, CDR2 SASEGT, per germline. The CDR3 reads CASRSSGRETQYF. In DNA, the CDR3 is TGTGCCAGCCGTTCAAGCGGGCGGGAGACCCAGTACTTC.

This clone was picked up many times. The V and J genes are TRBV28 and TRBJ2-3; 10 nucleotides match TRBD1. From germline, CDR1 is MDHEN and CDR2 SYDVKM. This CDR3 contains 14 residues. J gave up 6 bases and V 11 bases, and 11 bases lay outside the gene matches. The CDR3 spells CAGQTGTGVDTQYF. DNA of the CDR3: TGTGCCGGACAAACCGGGACAGGGGTCGATACGCAGTATTTT.

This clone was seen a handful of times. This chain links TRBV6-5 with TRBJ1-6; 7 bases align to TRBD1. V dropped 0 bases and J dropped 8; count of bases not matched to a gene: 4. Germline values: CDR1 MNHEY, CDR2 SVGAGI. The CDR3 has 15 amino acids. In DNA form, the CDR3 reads TGTGCCAGCAGTTACTCAGGGGGCCGTGATTCACCCCTCCACTTT. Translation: CASSYSGGRDSPLHF.

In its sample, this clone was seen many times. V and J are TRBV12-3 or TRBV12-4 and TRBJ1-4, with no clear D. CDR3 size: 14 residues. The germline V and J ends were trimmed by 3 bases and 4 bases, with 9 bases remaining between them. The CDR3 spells CASSFGYSNEKLFF. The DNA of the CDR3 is TGTGCCAGCAGTTTCGGGTATAGTAATGAAAAACTGTTTTTT.

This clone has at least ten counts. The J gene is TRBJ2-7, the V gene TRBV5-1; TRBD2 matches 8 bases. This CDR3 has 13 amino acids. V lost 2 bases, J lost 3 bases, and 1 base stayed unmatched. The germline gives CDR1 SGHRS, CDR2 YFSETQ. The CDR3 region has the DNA TGCGCCAGCAGCTTTACTAGCGGCTACGAGCAGTACTTC. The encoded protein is CASSFTSGYEQYF.

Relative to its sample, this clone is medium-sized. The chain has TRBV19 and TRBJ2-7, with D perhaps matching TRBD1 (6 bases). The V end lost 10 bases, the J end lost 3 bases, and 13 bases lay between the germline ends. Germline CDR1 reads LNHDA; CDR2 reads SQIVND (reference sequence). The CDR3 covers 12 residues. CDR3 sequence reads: CATSGDRYEQYF. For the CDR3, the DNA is TGTGCCACTTCAGGGGATCGCTACGAGCAGTACTTC.

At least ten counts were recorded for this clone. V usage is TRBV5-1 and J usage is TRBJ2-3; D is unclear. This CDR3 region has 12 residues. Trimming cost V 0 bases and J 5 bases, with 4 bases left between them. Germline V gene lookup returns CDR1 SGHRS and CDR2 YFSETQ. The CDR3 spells CASSLDRDTQYF. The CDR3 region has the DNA TGCGCCAGCAGCTTGGATAGAGATACGCAGTATTTT.

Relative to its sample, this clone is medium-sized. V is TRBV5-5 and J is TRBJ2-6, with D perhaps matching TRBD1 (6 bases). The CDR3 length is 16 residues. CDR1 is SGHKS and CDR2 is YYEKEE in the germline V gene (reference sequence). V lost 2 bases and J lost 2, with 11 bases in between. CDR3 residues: CASSLRQVAGANVLTF. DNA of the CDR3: TGTGCCAGCAGCTTACGACAGGTAGCTGGGGCCAACGTCCTGACTTTC.

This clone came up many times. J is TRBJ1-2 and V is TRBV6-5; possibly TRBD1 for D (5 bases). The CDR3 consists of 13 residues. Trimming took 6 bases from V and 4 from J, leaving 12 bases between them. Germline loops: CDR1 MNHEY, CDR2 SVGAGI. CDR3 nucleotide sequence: TGTGCCAGCAGCCCCGGGACTAGCTATGGCTACACCTTC. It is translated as CASSPGTSYGYTF.

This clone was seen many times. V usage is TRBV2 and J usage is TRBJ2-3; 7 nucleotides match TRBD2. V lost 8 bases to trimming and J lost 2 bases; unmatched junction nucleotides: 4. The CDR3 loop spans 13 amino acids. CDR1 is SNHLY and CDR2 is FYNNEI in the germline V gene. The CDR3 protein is CASRDYFTDTQYF. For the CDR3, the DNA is TGTGCCAGCCGGGACTACTTCACAGATACGCAGTATTTT.

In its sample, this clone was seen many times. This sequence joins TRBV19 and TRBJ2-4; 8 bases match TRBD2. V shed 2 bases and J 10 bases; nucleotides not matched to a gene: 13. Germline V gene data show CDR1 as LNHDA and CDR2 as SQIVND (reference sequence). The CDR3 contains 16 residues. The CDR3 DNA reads TGTGCCAGTAGTATAAGGACTTCAACTAGCGGTCGGATTCAGTACTTC. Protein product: CASSIRTSTSGRIQYF.

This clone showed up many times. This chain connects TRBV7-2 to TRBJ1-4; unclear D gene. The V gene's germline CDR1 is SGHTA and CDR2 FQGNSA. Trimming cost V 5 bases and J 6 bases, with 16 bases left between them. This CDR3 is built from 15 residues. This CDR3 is CASSPKSGGDEKLFF. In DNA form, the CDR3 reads TGTGCCAGCAGCCCTAAATCGGGTGGTGATGAAAAACTGTTTTTT. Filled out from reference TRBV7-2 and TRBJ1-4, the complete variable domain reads GAGVSQSPSNKVTEKGKDVELRCDPISGHTALYWYRQSLGQGLEFLIYFQGNSAPDKSGLPSDRFSAERTGGSVSTLTIQRTQQEDSAVYLCASSPKSGGDEKLFFGSGTQLSVL.

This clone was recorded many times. CDR3 bases: TGCGCCAGCAGCCCCATTTGGGAAGGCGGGAGTCCGCAGTATTTT. Encoded protein: CASSPIWEGGSPQYF. This chain links TRBV4-3 with TRBJ2-3; 7 bases match TRBD2. Germline CDR1 reads LGHNA; CDR2 reads YSLEER. V lost 4 bases, J lost 10 bases, and 14 bases stayed unmatched. The CDR3 consists of 15 residues.

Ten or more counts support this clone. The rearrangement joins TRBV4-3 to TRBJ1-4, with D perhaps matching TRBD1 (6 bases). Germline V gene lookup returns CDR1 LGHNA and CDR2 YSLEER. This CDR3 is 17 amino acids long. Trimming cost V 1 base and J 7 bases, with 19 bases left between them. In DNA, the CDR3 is TGCGCCAGCAGCCAAGGGGGGGGCGGGGCAAGGGGTGAAAAACTGTTTTTT. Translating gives CASSQGGGGARGEKLFF.

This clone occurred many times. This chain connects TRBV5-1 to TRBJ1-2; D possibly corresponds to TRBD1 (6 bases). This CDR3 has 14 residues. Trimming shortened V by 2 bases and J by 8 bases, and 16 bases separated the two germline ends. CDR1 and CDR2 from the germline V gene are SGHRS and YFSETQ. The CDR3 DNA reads TGCGCCAGCAGCTTCCCGAGACAGGATCAAGGCTACACCTTC. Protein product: CASSFPRQDQGYTF.

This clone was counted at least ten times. The CDR3 DNA sequence: TGTGCCAGCTCACAGAGCAGTAGGGGGAGCAATCAGCCCCAGCATTTT. The encoded protein is CASSQSSRGSNQPQHF. V usage is TRBV18 and J usage is TRBJ1-5, with TRBD1 as a possible D gene (6 bases). The V end lost 4 bases, the J end lost 1 base, and 14 bases lay between the germline ends. The CDR3 has 16 residues. Germline assignment: CDR1 KGHSH and CDR2 LQKENI. Combining the CDR3 with reference TRBV18 and TRBJ1-5 gives the whole variable domain NAGVMQNPRHLVRRRGQEARLRCSPMKGHSHVYWYRQLPEEGLKFMVYLQKENIIDESGMPKERFSAEFPKEGPSILRIQQVVRGDSAAYFCASSQSSRGSNQPQHFGDGTRLSIL.

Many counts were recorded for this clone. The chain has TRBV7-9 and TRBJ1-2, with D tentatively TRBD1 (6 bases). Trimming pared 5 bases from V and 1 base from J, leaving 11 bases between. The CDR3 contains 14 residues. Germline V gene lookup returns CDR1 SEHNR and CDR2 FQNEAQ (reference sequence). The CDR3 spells CASSPRTVNYGYTF. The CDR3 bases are TGTGCCAGCAGCCCTAGGACAGTTAACTATGGCTACACCTTC.

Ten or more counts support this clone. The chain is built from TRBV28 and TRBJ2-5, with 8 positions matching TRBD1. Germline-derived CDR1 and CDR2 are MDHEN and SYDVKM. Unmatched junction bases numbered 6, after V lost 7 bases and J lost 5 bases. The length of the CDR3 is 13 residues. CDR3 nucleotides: TGTGCCAGCACCACAGGGGGGTGGGAGACCCAGTACTTC. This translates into CASTTGGWETQYF.

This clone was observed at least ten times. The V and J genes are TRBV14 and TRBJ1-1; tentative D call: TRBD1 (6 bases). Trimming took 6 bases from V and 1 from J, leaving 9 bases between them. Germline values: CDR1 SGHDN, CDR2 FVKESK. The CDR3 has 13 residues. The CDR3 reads CASRLQGNTEAFF. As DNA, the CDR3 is TGTGCCAGCAGACTACAGGGGAACACTGAAGCTTTCTTT.

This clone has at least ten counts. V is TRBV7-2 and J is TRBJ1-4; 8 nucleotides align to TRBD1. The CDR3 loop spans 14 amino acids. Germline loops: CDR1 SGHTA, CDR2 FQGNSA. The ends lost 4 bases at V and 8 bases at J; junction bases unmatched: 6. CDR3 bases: TGTGCCAGCAGCTCGGGACAGGTAGCAGAAAAACTGTTTTTT. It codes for CASSSGQVAEKLFF.

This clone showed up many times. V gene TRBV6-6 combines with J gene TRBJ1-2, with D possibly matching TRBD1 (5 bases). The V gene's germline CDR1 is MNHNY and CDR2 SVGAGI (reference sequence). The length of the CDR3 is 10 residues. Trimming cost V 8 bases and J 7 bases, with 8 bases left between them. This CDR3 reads CASGAFGYTF. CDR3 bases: TGTGCCAGCGGGGCATTTGGCTACACCTTC.

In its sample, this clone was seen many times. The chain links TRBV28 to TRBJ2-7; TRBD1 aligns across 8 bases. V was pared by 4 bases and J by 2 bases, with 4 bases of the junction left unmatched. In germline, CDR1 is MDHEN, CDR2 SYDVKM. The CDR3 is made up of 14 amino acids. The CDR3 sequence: CASSSGTGPYEQYF. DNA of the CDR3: TGTGCCAGCAGTTCCGGGACAGGACCCTACGAGCAGTACTTC. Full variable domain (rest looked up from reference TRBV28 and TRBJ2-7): DVKVTQSSRYLVKRTGEKVFLECVQDMDHENMFWYRQDPGLGLRLIYFSYDVKMKEKGDIPEGYSVSREKKERFSLILESASTNQTSMYLCASSSGTGPYEQYFGPGTRLTVT.

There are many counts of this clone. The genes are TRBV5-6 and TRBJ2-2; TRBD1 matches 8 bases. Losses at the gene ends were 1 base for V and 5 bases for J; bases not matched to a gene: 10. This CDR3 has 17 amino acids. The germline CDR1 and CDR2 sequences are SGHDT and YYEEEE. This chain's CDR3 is CASSLFRGRGRTGELFF. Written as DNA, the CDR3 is TGTGCCAGCAGCTTGTTCCGGGGCAGGGGGCGAACCGGGGAGCTGTTTTTT.